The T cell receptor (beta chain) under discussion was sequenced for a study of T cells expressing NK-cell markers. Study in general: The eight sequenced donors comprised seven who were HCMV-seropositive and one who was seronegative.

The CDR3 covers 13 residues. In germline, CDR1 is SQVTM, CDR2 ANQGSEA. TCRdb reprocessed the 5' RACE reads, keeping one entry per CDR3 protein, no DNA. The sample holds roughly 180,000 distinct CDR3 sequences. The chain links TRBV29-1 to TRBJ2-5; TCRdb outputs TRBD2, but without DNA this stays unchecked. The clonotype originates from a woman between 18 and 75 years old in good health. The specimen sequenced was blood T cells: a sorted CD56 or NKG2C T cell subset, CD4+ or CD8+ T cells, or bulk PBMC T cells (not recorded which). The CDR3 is CSVSSETTGTQYF.